One TCR beta chain is described in this entry. This record comes from a study of blood T cell repertoires in COVID-19. With 4 bases clipped from V and 4 bases from J, the junction kept 6 bases outside the gene matches. Germline CDR1 is SGHRS and CDR2 is YFSETQ. The CDR3 is 15 amino acids. Profiled with immunoSEQ multiplex PCR; TCRdb holds only in-frame clones, not every one. The data contain around 210,000 clones, 70% to 90% of them singletons. This chain connects TRBV5-1 to TRBJ2-1; 9 bases are a match to TRBD1. This TCR was recovered from a man aged 45-65 years with COVID-19, enrolled during active disease. Sequenced material: peripheral blood. The CDR3: CASSPRQGGYNEQFF. CDR3 DNA: TGCGCCAGCAGCCCAAGACAGGGGGGGTACAATGAGCAGTTCTTC.